This T cell receptor (beta chain) was sequenced for a study of early T cells in non-severe SARS-CoV-2 infection. Study results and caveats: Matching results from VDJdb favored anti-spike CD8 responses, leaving private and CD4 specificities undetected.

This clonotype was found a few times. Antigen: not known. TCRdb passed the 5' RACE reads through MiXCR, listing each CDR3 protein once. This sample has about 38,000 distinct CDR3 sequences, with under 5% found just once. This CDR3 region has 17 residues. CDR1 is MNHEY, CDR2 SVGEGT, per germline. J gave up 4 bases and V 5 bases, and 17 bases lay outside the gene matches. The chain uses TRBV6-2 or TRBV6-3 and TRBJ2-7; 7 positions agree with TRBD1. The receptor's source is an adult who was a healthcare worker with PCR-confirmed SARS-CoV-2 infection or an uninfected control (not recorded which). The specimen was whole blood. The CDR3 region is CASSPLDREGFGYEQYF. CDR3 nucleotides: TGTGCCAGCAGTCCGCTAGACAGGGAAGGATTCGGGTACGAGCAGTACTTC.